This T cell receptor (beta chain) was observed in a study of blood T cells in healthy people across ages. CDR3 length: 17 amino acids. Trimming cost V 2 bases and J 0 bases; bases outside gene matches: 8. Germline loops: CDR1 SGDLS, CDR2 YYNGEE. With a J-beta primer mix and a sample-barcoded 5' primer, a second PCR ran 7 to 11 cycles. Using its own MiXCR run on the 5' RACE reads, TCRdb lists one record per CDR3 protein. The sample contains fewer than 2 million distinct CDR3 sequences, more than 35% of which appear only once. Broader study findings: Per million T cells, TCR beta diversity dropped roughly linearly as age increased. Naive T cell percentage by flow cytometry tracked strongly with beta diversity.

For every donor, a draw yielded approximately 9.9 milliliters of peripheral blood. RNA extraction gave at least 5.5 micrograms of total RNA per sample. In the case of this clonotype: The antigen remains unidentified.

V gene TRBV9 combines with J gene TRBJ2-4; 7 bases are a match to TRBD1. The receptor was derived from a human donor in good health. The sequencing sample was made of blood. The CDR3 spells CASSVTGDSLAKNIQYF. CDR3 coding DNA: TGTGCCAGCAGCGTTACCGGGGACAGTTTAGCCAAAAACATTCAGTACTTC.